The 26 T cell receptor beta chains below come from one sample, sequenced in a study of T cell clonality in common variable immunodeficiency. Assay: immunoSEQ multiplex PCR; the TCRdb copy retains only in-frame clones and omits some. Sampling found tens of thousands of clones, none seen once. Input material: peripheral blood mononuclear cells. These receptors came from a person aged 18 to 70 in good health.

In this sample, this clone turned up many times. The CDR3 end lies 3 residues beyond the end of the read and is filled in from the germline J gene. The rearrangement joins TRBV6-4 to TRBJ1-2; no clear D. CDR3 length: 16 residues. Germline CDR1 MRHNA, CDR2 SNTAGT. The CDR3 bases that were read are TGTGCCAGCAGTGACTCGTGGTTGTCCACAACGGGGGGC. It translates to CASSDSWLSTTGG. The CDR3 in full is CASSDSWLSTTGGYTF.

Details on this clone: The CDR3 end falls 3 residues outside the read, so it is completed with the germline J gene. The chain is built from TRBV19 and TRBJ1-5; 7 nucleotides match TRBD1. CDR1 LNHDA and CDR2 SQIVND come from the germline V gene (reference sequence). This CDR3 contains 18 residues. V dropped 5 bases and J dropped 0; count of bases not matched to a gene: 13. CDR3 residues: CASSGQQGLGHSNQPQHF. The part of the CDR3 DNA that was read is TGTGCCAGTAGTGGTCAACAGGGGTTGGGACATAGCAATCAGCCC.

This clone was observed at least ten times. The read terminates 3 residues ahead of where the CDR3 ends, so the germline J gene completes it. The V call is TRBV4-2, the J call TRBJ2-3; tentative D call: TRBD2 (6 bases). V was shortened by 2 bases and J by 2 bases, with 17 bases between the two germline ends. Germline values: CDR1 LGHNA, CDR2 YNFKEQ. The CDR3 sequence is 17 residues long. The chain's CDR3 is CASSQQGGLTLTDTQYF. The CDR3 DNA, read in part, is TGTGCCAGCAGCCAACAAGGAGGGCTAACTCTCACAGATACG.

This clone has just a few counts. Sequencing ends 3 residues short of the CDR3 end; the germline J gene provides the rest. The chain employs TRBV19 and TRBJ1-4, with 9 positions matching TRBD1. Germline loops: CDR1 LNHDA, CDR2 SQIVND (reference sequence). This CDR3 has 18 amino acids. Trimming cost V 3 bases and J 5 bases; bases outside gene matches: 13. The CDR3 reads CASSIPGDREEGNEKLFF. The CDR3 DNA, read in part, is TGTGCCAGTAGTATCCCAGGGGACAGGGAAGAGGGGAATGAAAAA.

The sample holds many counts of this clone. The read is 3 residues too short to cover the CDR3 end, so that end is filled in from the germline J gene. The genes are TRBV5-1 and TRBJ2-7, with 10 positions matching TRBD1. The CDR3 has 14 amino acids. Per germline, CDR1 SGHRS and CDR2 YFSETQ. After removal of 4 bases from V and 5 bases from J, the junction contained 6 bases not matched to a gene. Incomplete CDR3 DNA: TGCGCCAGCAGCACCTTGGACAGGGGGAACGAG. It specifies CASSTLDRGNE. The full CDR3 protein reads CASSTLDRGNEQYF.

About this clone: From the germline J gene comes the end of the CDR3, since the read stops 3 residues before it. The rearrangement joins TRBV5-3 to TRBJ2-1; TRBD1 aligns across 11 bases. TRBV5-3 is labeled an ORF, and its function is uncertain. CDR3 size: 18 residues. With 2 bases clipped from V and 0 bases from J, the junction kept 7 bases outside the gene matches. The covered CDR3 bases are TGTGCCAGAAGCTTCGGACAGGGGGCTCGCCGCTCCTACAATGAG. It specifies CARSFGQGARRSYNE. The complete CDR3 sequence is CARSFGQGARRSYNEQFF.

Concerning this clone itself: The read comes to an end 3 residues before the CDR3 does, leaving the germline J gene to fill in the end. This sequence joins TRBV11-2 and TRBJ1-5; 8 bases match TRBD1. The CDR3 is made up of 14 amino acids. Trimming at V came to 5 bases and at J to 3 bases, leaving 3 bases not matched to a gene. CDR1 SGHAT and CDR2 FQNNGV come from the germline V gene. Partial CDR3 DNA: TGTGCCAGCAGCCCGACAGGGGCCAATCAGCCC. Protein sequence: CASSPTGANQP. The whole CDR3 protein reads CASSPTGANQPQHF.

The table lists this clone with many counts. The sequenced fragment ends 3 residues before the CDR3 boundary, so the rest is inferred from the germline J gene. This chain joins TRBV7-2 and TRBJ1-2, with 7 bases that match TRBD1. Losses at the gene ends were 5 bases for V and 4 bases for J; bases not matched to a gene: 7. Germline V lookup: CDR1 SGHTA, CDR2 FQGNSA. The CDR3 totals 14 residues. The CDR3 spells CASSPGQALYGYTF. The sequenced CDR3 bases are TGTGCCAGCAGCCCCGGACAGGCCCTCTATGGC.

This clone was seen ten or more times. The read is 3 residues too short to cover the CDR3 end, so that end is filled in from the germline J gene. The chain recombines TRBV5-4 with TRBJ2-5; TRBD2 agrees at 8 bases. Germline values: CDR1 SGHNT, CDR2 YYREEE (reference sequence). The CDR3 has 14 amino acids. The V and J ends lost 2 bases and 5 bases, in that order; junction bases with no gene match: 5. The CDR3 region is CASSFDEREETQYF. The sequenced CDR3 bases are TGTGCCAGCAGCTTCGATGAGCGGGAGGAGACC.

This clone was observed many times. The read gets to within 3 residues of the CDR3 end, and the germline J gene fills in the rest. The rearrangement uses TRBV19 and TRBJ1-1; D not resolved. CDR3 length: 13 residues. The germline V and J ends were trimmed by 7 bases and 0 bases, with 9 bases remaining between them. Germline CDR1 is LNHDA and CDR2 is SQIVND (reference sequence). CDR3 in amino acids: CASKGSMNTEAFF. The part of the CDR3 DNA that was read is TGTGCCAGTAAGGGCTCCATGAACACTGAA.

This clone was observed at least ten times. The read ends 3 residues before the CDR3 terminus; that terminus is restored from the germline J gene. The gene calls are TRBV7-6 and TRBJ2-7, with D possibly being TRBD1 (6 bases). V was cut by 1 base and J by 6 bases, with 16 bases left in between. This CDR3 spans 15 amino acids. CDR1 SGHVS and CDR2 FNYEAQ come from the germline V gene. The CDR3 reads CASSLGAQGLSEQYF. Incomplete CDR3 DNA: TGTGCCAGCAGCTTAGGAGCACAGGGTTTAAGCGAG.

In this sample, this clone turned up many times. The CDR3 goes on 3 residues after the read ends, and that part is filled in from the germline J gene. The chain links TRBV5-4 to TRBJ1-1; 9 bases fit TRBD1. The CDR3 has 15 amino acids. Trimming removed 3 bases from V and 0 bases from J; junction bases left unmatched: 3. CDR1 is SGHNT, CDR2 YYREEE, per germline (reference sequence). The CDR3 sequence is CASSSGTGLNTEAFF. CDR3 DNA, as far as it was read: TGTGCCAGCAGCTCGGGGACAGGGTTGAACACTGAA.

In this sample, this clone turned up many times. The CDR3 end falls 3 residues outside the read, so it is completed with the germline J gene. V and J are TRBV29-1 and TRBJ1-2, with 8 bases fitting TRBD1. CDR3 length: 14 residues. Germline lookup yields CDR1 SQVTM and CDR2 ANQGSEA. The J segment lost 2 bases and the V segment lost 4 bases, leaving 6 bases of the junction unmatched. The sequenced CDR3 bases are TGCAGCGTTGCGACCGGACAGGGAAACTATGGC. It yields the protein CSVATGQGNYG. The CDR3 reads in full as CSVATGQGNYGYTF.

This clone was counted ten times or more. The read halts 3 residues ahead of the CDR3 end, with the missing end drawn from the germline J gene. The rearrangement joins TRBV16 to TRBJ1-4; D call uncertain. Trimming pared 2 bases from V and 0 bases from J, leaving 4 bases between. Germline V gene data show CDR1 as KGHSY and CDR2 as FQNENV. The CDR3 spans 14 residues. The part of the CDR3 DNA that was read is TGTGCCAGCAGCCAAGCAGCAACTAATGAAAAA. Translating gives CASSQAATNEK. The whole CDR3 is CASSQAATNEKLFF. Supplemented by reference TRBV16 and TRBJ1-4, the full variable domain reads GEEVAQTPKHLVRGEGQKAKLYCAPIKGHSYVFWYQQVLKNEFKFLISFQNENVFDETGMPKERFSAKCLPNSPCSLEIQATKLEDSAVYFCASSQAATNEKLFFGSGTQLSVL.

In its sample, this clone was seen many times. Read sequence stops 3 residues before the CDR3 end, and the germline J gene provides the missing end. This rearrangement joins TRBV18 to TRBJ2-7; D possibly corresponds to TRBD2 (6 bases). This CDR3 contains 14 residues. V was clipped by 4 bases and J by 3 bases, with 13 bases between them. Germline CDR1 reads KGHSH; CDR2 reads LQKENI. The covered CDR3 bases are TGTGCCAGCTCACAACAAGGGACTCTCTACGAG. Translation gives CASSQQGTLYE. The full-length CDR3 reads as CASSQQGTLYEQYF.

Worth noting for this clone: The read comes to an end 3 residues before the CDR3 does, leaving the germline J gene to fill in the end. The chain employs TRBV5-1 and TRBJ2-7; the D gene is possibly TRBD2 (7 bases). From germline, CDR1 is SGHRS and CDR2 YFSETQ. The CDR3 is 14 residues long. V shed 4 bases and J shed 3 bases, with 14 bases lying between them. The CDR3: CASSQVGGVYEQYF. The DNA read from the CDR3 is TGCGCCAGCAGCCAAGTAGGGGGGGTCTACGAG.

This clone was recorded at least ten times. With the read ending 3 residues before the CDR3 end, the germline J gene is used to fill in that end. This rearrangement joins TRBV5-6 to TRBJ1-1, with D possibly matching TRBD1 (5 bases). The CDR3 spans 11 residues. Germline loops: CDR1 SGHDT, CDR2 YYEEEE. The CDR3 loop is CASRGAGQAFF. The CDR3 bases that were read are TGTGCCAGCAGAGGGGCAGGGCAA.

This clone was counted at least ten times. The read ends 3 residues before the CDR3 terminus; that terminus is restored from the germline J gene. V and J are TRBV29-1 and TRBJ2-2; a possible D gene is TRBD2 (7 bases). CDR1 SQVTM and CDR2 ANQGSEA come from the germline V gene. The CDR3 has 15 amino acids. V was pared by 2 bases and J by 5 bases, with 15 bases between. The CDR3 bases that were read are TGCAGCGTTGAAATCGGGGGGCGCGGAACCGGGGAG. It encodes CSVEIGGRGTGE. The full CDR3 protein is CSVEIGGRGTGELFF.

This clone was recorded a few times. The covered CDR3 bases are TGTGCCAGCAGCCCCTCGGACTTAGCGGGGGGGTCCTATACG. Amino acids: CASSPSDLAGGSYT. In full, the CDR3 is CASSPSDLAGGSYTAFF. The gene calls are TRBV13 and TRBJ1-1; a weak D match, TRBD1 (5 bases). The sequenced fragment ends 3 residues before the CDR3 boundary, so the rest is inferred from the germline J gene. Per the germline V gene, CDR1 is PRHDT and CDR2 is FYEKMQ (reference sequence). The CDR3 contains 17 residues. Combining the CDR3 with reference TRBV13 and TRBJ1-1 gives the whole variable domain AAGVIQSPRHLIKEKRETATLKCYPIPRHDTVYWYQQGPGQDPQFLISFYEKMQSDKGSIPDRFSAQQFSDYHSELNMSSLELGDSALYFCASSPSDLAGGSYTAFFGQGTRLTVV.

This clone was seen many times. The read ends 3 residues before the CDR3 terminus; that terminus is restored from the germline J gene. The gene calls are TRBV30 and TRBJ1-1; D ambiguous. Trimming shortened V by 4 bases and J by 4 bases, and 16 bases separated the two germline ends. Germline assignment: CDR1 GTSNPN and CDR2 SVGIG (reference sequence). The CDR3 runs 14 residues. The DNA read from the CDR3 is TGTGCCTGGACCTCACATGCACGCAGCACTGAA. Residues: CAWTSHARSTE. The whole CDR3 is CAWTSHARSTEAFF.

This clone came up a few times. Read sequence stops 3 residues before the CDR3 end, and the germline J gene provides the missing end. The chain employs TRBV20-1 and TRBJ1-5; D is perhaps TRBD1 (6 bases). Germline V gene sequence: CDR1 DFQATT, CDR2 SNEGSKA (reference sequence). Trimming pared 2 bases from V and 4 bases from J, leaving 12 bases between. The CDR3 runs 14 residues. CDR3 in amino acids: CSARQDRPNQPQHF. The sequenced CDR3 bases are TGCAGTGCTAGACAGGACAGACCAAATCAGCCC.

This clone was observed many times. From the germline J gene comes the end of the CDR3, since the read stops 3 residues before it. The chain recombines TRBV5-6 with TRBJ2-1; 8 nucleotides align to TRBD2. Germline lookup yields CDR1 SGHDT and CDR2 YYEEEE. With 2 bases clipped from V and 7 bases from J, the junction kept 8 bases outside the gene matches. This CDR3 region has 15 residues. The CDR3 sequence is CASSLAGVLRNEQFF. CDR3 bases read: TGTGCCAGCAGCTTAGCGGGAGTATTAAGGAATGAG.

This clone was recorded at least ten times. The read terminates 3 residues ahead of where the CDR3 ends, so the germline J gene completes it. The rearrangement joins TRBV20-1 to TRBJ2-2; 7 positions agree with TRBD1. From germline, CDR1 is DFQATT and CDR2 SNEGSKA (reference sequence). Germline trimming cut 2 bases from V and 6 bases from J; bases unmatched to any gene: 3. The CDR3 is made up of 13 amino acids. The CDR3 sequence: CSARRQGAGELFF. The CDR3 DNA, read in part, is TGCAGTGCTAGAAGGCAGGGGGCCGGGGAG.

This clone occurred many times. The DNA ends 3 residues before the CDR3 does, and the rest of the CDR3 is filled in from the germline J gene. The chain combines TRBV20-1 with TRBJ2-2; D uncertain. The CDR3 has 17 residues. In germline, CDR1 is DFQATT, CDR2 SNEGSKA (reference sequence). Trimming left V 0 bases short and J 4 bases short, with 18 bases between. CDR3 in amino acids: CSARDRGLKSSTGELFF. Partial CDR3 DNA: TGCAGTGCTAGAGATCGTGGGCTAAAGTCCTCCACCGGGGAG.

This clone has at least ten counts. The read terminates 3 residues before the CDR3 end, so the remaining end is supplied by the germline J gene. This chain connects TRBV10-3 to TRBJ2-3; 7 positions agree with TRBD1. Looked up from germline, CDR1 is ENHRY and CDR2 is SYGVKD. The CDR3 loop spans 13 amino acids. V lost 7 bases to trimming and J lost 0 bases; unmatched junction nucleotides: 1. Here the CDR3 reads CAITDRSTDTQYF. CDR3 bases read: TGTGCCATCACGGACAGGAGCACAGATACG.

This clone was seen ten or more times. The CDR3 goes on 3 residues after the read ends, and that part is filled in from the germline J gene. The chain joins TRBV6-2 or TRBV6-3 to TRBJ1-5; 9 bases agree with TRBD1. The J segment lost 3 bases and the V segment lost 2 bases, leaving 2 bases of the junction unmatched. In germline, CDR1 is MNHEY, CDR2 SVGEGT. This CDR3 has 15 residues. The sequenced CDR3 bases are TGTGCCAGCAGTTACACAGGGGGCTCCAATCAGCCC. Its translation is CASSYTGGSNQP. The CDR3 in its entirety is CASSYTGGSNQPQHF.